The source of this TCR beta chain is a study of blood T cell repertoires in COVID-19. Study background: PBMCs, B-cell-depleted T cells, or T cells provided the cDNA or gDNA that made up the material.

J lost 3 bases, V lost 3 bases, and 5 bases had no gene match. The germline V gene has CDR1 SGHTA and CDR2 FQGNSA. This CDR3 spans 14 amino acids. In the study's own analysis: Scientists estimated how many nucleated cells there were by amplifying reference gene primers. Libraries were prepared by immunoSEQ multiplex PCR; TCRdb keeps only in-frame clonotypes and omits some of them. Clonal size and the V and J genes are those of that table, whereas D and trimming came from the DNA. The data contain roughly 190,000 clones, around nine tenths of them seen just once; the ten biggest clones take up under 3.5%.

This receptor was obtained from a man between 70 and 80 years old with acute or convalescent COVID-19. Source material: peripheral blood. The genes are TRBV7-2 and TRBJ2-7; 7 bases are shared with TRBD1. The CDR3 sequence: CASSFGDRVYEQYF. The CDR3 nucleotides are TGTGCCAGCAGCTTCGGCGACAGGGTCTACGAGCAGTACTTC.